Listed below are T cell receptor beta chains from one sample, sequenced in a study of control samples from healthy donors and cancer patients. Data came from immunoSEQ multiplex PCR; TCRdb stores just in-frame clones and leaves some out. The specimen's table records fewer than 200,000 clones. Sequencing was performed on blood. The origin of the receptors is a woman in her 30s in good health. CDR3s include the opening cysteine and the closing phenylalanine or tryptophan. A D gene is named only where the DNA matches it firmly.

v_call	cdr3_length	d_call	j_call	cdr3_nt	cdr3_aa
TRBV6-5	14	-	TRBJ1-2	TGTGCCACCCGCGAGGGGGGGTCCAACTATGGCTACACCTTC	CATREGGSNYGYTF
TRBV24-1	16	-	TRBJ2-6	TGTGCCACCAGTGATTTAGGGTTCGGTGGGGCCAACGTCCTGACTTTC	CATSDLGFGGANVLTF
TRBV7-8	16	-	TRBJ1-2	TGTGCCAGCAGCTTACGGGCGGCGGTGTCCCCCTATGGCTACACCTTC	CASSLRAAVSPYGYTF
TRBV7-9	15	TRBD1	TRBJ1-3	TGTGCCAGCAGGTCCGGGACAGGGTTCGGAAACACCATATATTTT	CASRSGTGFGNTIYF
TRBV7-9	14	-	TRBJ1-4	TGTGCCAGCAGCTATACAGGGAGAGGGGAAAAACTGTTTTTT	CASSYTGRGEKLFF
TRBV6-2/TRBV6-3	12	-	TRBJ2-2	TGTGCCAGCAGTTATTTGGGCGGGGAGCTGTTTTTT	CASSYLGGELFF
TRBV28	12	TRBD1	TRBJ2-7	TGTGCCAGCAATGGGACAGGCTACGAGCAGTACTTC	CASNGTGYEQYF
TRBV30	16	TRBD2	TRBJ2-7	TGTGCCTGGAGCCCCAACGCGGGACTAGCCTTCTACGAGCAGTACTTC	CAWSPNAGLAFYEQYF
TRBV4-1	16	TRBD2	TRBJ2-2	TGCGCCAGCAGCCAAGTTAGCGGGGATGGCACCGGGGAGCTGTTTTTT	CASSQVSGDGTGELFF
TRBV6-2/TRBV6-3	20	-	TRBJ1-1	TGTGCCAGCAGTTACTCGATTGGGGCGTCTGGGTTCGAGGCGAACACTGAAGCTTTCTTT	CASSYSIGASGFEANTEAFF
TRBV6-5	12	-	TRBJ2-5	TGTGCCATCGCCGACGAGAAAGAGACCCAGTACTTC	CAIADEKETQYF
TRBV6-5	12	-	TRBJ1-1	TGTGCCACGGGGTTTCTGAACACTGAAGCTTTCTTT	CATGFLNTEAFF
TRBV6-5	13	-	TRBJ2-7	TGTGCCAGCAGCCCCGCCCGCGGGTACGAGCAGTACTTC	CASSPARGYEQYF
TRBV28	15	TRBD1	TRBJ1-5	TGTGCCAGCAGTATGAGACAGGGGATGGTACAGCCCCAGCATTTT	CASSMRQGMVQPQHF
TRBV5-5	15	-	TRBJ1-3	TGTGCCAGCAGCTTGGACATCCCCTCTGGAAACACCATATATTTT	CASSLDIPSGNTIYF
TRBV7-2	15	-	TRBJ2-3	TGTGCCAGCAGCTTACCTCCAGGGGGCACAGATACGCAGTATTTT	CASSLPPGGTDTQYF
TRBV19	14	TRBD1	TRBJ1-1	TGTGCCAGTAGTAGAACAGGGGTTGAAACTGAAGCTTTCTTT	CASSRTGVETEAFF
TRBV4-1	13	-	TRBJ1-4	TGCGCCAGCAGCCATGGACCGCAGGAAAAACTGTTTTTT	CASSHGPQEKLFF
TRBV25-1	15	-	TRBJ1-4	TGTGCCAGCAGTGAATATGGACCCCGGGGGGAAAAACTGTTTTTT	CASSEYGPRGEKLFF
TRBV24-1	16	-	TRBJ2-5	TGTGCCACCAGTGAAGGGGCAGGGATTGTCCAAGAGACCCAGTACTTC	CATSEGAGIVQETQYF
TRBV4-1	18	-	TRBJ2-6	TGCGCCAGCAGCCAAGATCCGGCTCTCCTCTCTGGGGCCAACGTCCTGACTTTC	CASSQDPALLSGANVLTF
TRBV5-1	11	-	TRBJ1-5	TGCGCCAGCAGCTTGGAACAGCCCCAGCATTTT	CASSLEQPQHF
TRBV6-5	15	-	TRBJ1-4	TGTGCCAGCACCCCCGCCCGGGGCCTGAGGGAAAAACTGTTTTTT	CASTPARGLREKLFF
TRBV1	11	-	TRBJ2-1	TGCACCAGCAGCCGGAGAAATGAGCAGTTCTTC	CTSSRRNEQFF
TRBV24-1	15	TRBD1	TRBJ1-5	TGTGCCACCAGTGAGTCGGGACAGGGAGGTCAGCCCCAGCATTTT	CATSESGQGGQPQHF
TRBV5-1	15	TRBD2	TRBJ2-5	TGCGCCAGCAGCCCGGTCGGACTAGCGGGGGAGACCCAGTACTTC	CASSPVGLAGETQYF
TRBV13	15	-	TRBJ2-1	TGTGCCAGCAGCTTAGGGTGGGGCCCGGACAATGAGCAGTTCTTC	CASSLGWGPDNEQFF
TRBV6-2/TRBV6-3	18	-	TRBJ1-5	TGTGCCAGCAGTAGAGTCCCTCCAGGGGATTGGAGCAATCAGCCCCAGCATTTT	CASSRVPPGDWSNQPQHF
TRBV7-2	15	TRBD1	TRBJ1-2	TGTGCCAGTAGCCGTTATTTGGAGACAGGGCTAGGCTACACCTTC	CASSRYLETGLGYTF
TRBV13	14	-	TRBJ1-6	TGTGCCAGCGCGAGGAGCTCCTATAATTCACCCCTCCACTTT	CASARSSYNSPLHF
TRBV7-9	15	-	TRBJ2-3	TGTGCCAGCAGCTTACGGGGCACCAGCACAGATACGCAGTATTTT	CASSLRGTSTDTQYF
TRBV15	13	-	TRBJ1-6	TGTGCCACAAAGATCTCGTATAATTCACCCCTCCACTTT	CATKISYNSPLHF
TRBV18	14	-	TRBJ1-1	TGTGCCAGCTCACCTACAGGGAGGGTCACTGAAGCTTTCTTT	CASSPTGRVTEAFF